This T cell receptor (beta chain) was sequenced during a study of T cell responses to AZD1222 COVID-19 vaccine. Regarding the study as a whole: Repertoire sampling happened only post peak T cell response.

Germline V gene data show CDR1 as SGHRS and CDR2 as YFSETQ. CDR3 length equals 15 residues. The J segment lost 4 bases and the V segment lost 4 bases, leaving 10 bases of the junction unmatched. Sequencing used immunoSEQ multiplex PCR; TCRdb keeps in-frame clones, though not all of them. The data hold 100,000 or so clones, with about 87% observed a single time. Some second doses came at about 4 weeks and others at about 12 weeks; these were pooled. A remark on this clone: Its antigen is as yet unknown.

The origin of this receptor is an adult who received the AZD1222 COVID-19 vaccine. This specimen was peripheral blood, taken 28 days after the second AZD1222 dose. V is TRBV5-1 and J is TRBJ2-7, with 8 bases fitting TRBD1. CDR3 in amino acids: CASSPDRGNTYEQYF. CDR3 coding DNA: TGCGCCAGCAGCCCAGACAGGGGAAACACTTACGAGCAGTACTTC. The complete variable domain, with remaining parts taken from reference TRBV5-1 and TRBJ2-7, reads KAGVTQTPRYLIKTRGQQVTLSCSPISGHRSVSWYQQTPGQGLQFLFEYFSETQRNKGNFPGRFSGRQFSNSRSEMNVSTLELGDSALYLCASSPDRGNTYEQYFGPGTRLTVT.